This T cell receptor beta chain was sequenced during a study of neoadjuvant nivolumab and ipilimumab in lung cancer (dated by TCRdb to 2018 to 2020). The study in broad terms: Intravenous nivolumab was dosed at 3 mg/kg on days 1, 15 and 29, and in the combination arm ipilimumab 1 mg/kg was added on day 1 only. Of the roughly 45 patients with operable NSCLC treated in the trial, approximately 23 were randomized to nivolumab monotherapy and 21 to nivolumab plus ipilimumab. TCR repertoires in pretherapy (baseline) peripheral blood were compared with TCR repertoires in tumors resected at surgery after neoadjuvant immune checkpoint blockade. The primary endpoint of the trial was the rate of major pathologic response (MPR) in the intention-to-treat population of each study arm. Seven patients had matched pretherapy and resected tumor pairs analyzed, with four treated with nivolumab and three with nivolumab plus ipilimumab.

According to the study, the label for this sample's time point signals: at surgical resection after neoadjuvant nivolumab +/- ipilimumab. The samples were obtained from NEOSTAR, a phase 2 randomized trial that tested neoadjuvant nivolumab or nivolumab plus ipilimumab, followed by surgery, in operable NSCLC. Library method: the immunoSEQ multiplex PCR assay. The study's processing was this. Repertoires were summarized in terms of richness and clonality, and significantly expanded and contracted clones between pre- and post-therapy samples were identified. The clones in this table, taken by TCRdb from immuneACCESS, are in-frame only. Not every clone is retained; where verified, under half of the shortfall comes from an unresolved V gene, and the cause of the rest is unknown. The V and J calls and the clone size are those of that table, but D and trimming were determined from the DNA. This sample is represented by some 20,000 clones; 79% of them were singletons. The top ten clones comprise about 8.1% of the sample.

CDR1 MRHNA and CDR2 SNTAGT were looked up in the germline V gene. CDR3 length: 14 amino acids, cysteine to phenylalanine. Here the CDR3 DNA is all that survives: 42 bases in frame from base 1. The V end loses 3 bases and the J end loses 8 bases, and a stretch of 16 bases separates them. Results and caveats for the whole study, not just this receptor: Tumor T-cell richness and clonality rose from pretherapy to surgery in three of three dual-therapy tumors but in only two of four nivolumab-treated tumors. A small number of samples was subjected to TCR sequencing. TCR richness in pretherapy blood showed a positive correlation with richness in tumors resected after neoadjuvant therapy (Spearman R ≈ 0.81). Compared with tumor-adjacent uninvolved lung, resected tumors had greater TCR richness and clonality, and increases showed up in more of the dual-therapy-treated tumors. There was no significant correlation between TCR clonality and pathologic tumor regression, and just a single major-pathologic-response sample was available for the clonality-regression analysis.

This clone occurred a few times. There is no known antigen for this receptor. No quality values exist for individual bases; no much larger clone is one base distant. The chain couples TRBV6-4 to TRBJ1-2; the D gene is not confidently resolved. Material: tumor tissue, obtained after neoadjuvant nivolumab, alone or with ipilimumab, at or shortly before surgery. This TCR derives from an adult with non-small cell lung cancer. CDR3 sequence: CASSEDGESKGYTF. The sequenced DNA is TGTGCCAGCAGTGAAGACGGGGAGTCGAAAGGCTACACCTTC.